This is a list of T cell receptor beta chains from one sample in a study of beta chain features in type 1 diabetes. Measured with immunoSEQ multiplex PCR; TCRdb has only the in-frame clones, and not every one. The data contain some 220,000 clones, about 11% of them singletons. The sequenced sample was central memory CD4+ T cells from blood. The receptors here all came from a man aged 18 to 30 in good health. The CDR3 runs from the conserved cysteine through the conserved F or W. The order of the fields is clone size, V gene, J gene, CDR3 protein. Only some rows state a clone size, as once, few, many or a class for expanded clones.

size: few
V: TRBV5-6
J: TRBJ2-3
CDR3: CASSLRLSGSTDTQYF

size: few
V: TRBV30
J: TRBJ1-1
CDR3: CAWSVGVRGTEAFF

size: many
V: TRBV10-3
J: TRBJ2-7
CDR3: CAISGDSHEQYF

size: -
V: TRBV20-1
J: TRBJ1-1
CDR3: CSAPSDTEAFF

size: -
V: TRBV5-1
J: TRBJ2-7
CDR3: CASMPGWTATYEQYF

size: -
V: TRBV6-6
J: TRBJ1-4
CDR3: CASSYSQTNEKLFF

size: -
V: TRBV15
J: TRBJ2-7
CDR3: CATSRDPGEEQYF

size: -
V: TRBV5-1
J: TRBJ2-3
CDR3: CASSLLGAGTDTQYF

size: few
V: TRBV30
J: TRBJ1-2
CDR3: CAWSWGYGYTF

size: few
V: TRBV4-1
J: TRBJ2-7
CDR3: CASSPQGSYEQYF

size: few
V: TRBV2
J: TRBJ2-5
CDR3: CARGPRGTQYF

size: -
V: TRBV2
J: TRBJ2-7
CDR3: CASSEELLDKPYF

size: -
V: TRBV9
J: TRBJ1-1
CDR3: CASSAISGVDTEAFF

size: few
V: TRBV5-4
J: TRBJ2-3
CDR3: CASSFGGSQTDTQYF

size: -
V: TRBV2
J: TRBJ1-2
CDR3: CASIYGNYGYTF

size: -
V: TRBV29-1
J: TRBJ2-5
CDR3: CSVVRGVGETQYF

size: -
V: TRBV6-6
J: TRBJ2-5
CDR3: CASSWPKGGQETQYF

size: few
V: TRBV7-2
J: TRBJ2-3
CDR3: CASSFSGPPTDTQYF

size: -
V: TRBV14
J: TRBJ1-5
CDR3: CASSQENGSPQHF

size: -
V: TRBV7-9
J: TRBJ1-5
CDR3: CASSQDASLGNQPQHF

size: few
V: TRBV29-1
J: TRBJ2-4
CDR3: CSVEERAKNIQYF

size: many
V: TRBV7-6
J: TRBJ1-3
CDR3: CASSLKAVPSGNTIYF

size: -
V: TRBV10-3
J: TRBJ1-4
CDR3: CAISQQGVNEKLFF

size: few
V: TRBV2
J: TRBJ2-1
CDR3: CASRELGNEQFF

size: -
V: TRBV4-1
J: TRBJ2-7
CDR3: CASSAPGRSYEQYF

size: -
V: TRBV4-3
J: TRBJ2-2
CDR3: CASSPQGPGLDTGELFF

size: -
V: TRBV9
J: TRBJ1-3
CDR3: CASSQQLNGNTIYF

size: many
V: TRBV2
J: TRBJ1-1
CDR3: CASSSAGTNTEAFF

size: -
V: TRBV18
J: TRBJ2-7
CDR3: CASSPQGSVYEQYF

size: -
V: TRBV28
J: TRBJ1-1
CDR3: CASSPADTPGTFF

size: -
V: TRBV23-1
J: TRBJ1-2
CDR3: CASRKPTVSPGYTF